This T cell receptor beta chain was captured by sequencing in a study of T cell responses to AZD1222 COVID-19 vaccine. Overall study: It was second doses at about 4 or about 12 weeks that were pooled. Study-level findings and limits: Repertoire sampling happened only post peak T cell response.

Clones were sequenced by immunoSEQ multiplex PCR, and TCRdb holds only the in-frame ones, with some missing. The sample shows tens of thousands of clones, about 91% of them seen only once. With regard to this clone: Its antigen is undetermined.

Material: peripheral blood, obtained on day 0 of AZD1222 vaccination. The sequence was collected from an adult in good health.

The CDR3, as DNA: TGTGCCAGCAGCTTGGGTAGGGGGCCGGGCAATTCACCCCTCCACTTT. This translates into CASSLGRGPGNSPLHF. The chain links TRBV5-4 to TRBJ1-6, with TRBD1 matching over 7 bases. The J segment lost 7 bases and the V segment lost 0 bases, leaving 7 bases of the junction unmatched. The germline V gene has CDR1 SGHNT and CDR2 YYREEE (reference sequence). This CDR3 is 16 amino acids long.